This T cell receptor beta chain was captured by sequencing in a study of shared T cell receptors in the human thymus. Repertoires were generated with immunoSEQ multiplex PCR, while TCRdb's copy carries only in-frame clones and drops some. Counted here are over 60,000 clones, nearly 95% occurring once; the ten biggest clones make up less than 0.04%. V was trimmed by 3 bases and J by 14 bases, leaving 11 bases between them. CDR3 length: 11 amino acids. Germline-derived CDR1 and CDR2 are SGHVS and FQNEAQ. What was sequenced was thymocytes. The clonotype comes from a human donor. This chain joins TRBV7-8 and TRBJ2-1; maybe TRBD2 (6 bases). Written as DNA, the CDR3 is TGTGCCAGCAGCTTTAATCGGAGGGAGTTCTTC. It codes for CASSFNRREFF.